This entry lists 18 T cell receptor beta chains sequenced from one sample in a study of technical replicates of blood from a few donors (TCRdb year 2017). Libraries were prepared through the immunoSEQ multiplex PCR assay. In TCRdb, the immuneACCESS table is reduced to in-frame sequences with V and J assigned. These tables do not hold every clone; where another copy was compared, an unresolved V gene accounts for under half, and the others remain unexplained. In all, the sample holds under 20,000 clones, and approximately 80% of those were seen once. The top ten hold under 15% of the sample. Sequences were obtained from PBMCs. The receptor set was obtained from a human donor in good health.

The V gene is TRBV13, the J gene TRBJ2-7; possible D gene TRBD2, 5 bases. This CDR3 has 12 residues. The ends were cut back, 5 bases at V and 6 bases at J, with 11 bases in the middle. Germline loops: CDR1 PRHDT, CDR2 FYEKMQ (reference sequence). CDR3 sequence (DNA): TGTGCCAGCAGCCCGGGCGGGCGCGAGCAGTACTTC. It translates to CASSPGGREQYF. Together with reference TRBV13 and TRBJ2-7, the CDR3 gives the full variable domain: AAGVIQSPRHLIKEKRETATLKCYPIPRHDTVYWYQQGPGQDPQFLISFYEKMQSDKGSIPDRFSAQQFSDYHSELNMSSLELGDSALYFCASSPGGREQYFGPGTRLTVT.

The chain has TRBV27 and TRBJ2-1; TRBD2 matches 9 bases. CDR1 and CDR2 (germline): MNHEY, SMNVEV (reference sequence). The J segment lost 3 bases and the V segment lost 7 bases, leaving 4 bases of the junction unmatched. This CDR3 contains 14 residues. Here the CDR3 DNA reads TGTGCCAGCAAATTTAGCGGGAGCTACAATGAGCAGTTCTTC. It encodes CASKFSGSYNEQFF.

The chain is built from TRBV6-1 and TRBJ2-7, with 8 nucleotides matching TRBD1. The CDR3 extends over 15 amino acids. From germline, CDR1 is MNHNS and CDR2 SASEGT. Trimming took 2 bases from V and 4 from J; bases not matched to a gene: 7. In nucleotides, the CDR3 is TGTGCCAGCAGTGAACCCCAGGGGGCGGGTTACGAGCAGTACTTC. Encoded protein: CASSEPQGAGYEQYF.

V gene TRBV5-6 combines with J gene TRBJ1-1; D is possibly TRBD1 (5 bases). CDR3 length equals 14 residues. V dropped 0 bases and J dropped 6 bases, with 12 bases sitting between them. Germline loops: CDR1 SGHDT, CDR2 YYEEEE. The CDR3 nucleotides are TGTGCCAGCAGCTTGGGACAGATCACTGCTGAAGCTTTCTTT. Translating gives CASSLGQITAEAFF.

The chain carries TRBV10-3 and TRBJ2-3; 12 nucleotides line up with TRBD2. The V and J ends lost 6 bases and 3 bases, in that order; junction bases with no gene match: 4. Germline lookup yields CDR1 ENHRY and CDR2 SYGVKD. The length of the CDR3 is 15 residues. The CDR3 loop reads CAISYGLAGTDTQYF. The CDR3 nucleotides are TGTGCCATCAGCTACGGACTAGCGGGAACAGATACGCAGTATTTT.

In its sample, this clone was seen once. The chain couples TRBV27 to TRBJ2-7; TRBD1 matches at 8 bases. Per germline, CDR1 MNHEY and CDR2 SMNVEV (reference sequence). J gave up 1 base and V 10 bases, and 15 bases lay outside the gene matches. This CDR3 is 16 amino acids long. The CDR3 coding sequence is TGTGCCAACCGGCCGCCTCCAGGGGGCCCGTCCTACGAGCAGTACTTC. Its protein product is CANRPPPGGPSYEQYF.

The chain couples TRBV7-8 to TRBJ2-1, with TRBD2 as a possible D gene (5 bases). This CDR3 is 13 amino acids long. Trimming pared 5 bases from V and 3 bases from J, leaving 8 bases between. Per the germline V gene, CDR1 is SGHVS and CDR2 is FQNEAQ. DNA of the CDR3: TGTGCCAGCAGCGCAACTAGCTACAATGAGCAGTTCTTC. Translated, it gives CASSATSYNEQFF.

J is TRBJ2-7 and V is TRBV10-3; TRBD2 is a possible D gene (6 bases). Trimming took off 3 bases at V and 2 bases at J, with 20 bases between the two ends. Germline assignment: CDR1 ENHRY and CDR2 SYGVKD. This CDR3 comprises 17 residues. The DNA of the CDR3 is TGTGCCATCAGTGACCGACAAAAAGGGACTGGGGCCTACGAGCAGTACTTC. It encodes CAISDRQKGTGAYEQYF.

This chain uses TRBV25-1 with TRBJ2-7, with a weak D call TRBD1 (6 bases). The V gene's germline CDR1 is MGHDK and CDR2 SYGVNS. V was cut by 3 bases and J by 3 bases, with 18 bases left in between. CDR3 length: 16 amino acids. The CDR3 reads CASSEGSQGIFYEQYF. CDR3 DNA sequence: TGTGCCAGCAGTGAGGGCAGCCAGGGGATTTTCTACGAGCAGTACTTC.

The chain is built from TRBV6-5 and TRBJ1-3; maybe TRBD1 (6 bases). V was shortened by 8 bases and J by 0 bases, with 11 bases between the two germline ends. The germline CDR1 and CDR2 sequences are MNHEY and SVGAGI. This CDR3 region has 14 residues. CDR3: CASRGGFSGNTIYF. CDR3 in DNA: TGTGCCAGCCGGGGGGGCTTCTCTGGAAACACCATATATTTT.

The chain has TRBV5-1 and TRBJ2-1, with TRBD2 identical over 7 bases. The CDR3 totals 15 residues. The V gene's germline CDR1 is SGHRS and CDR2 YFSETQ. The junction had 6 bases not matched to a gene; V was cut back by 4 bases and J by 2 bases. CDR3 amino acids: CASSGGLQTYNEQFF. CDR3 in DNA: TGCGCCAGCAGCGGGGGACTACAAACCTACAATGAGCAGTTCTTC. The full variable domain, in which reference TRBV5-1 and TRBJ2-1 provide the parts outside the CDR3, is KAGVTQTPRYLIKTRGQQVTLSCSPISGHRSVSWYQQTPGQGLQFLFEYFSETQRNKGNFPGRFSGRQFSNSRSEMNVSTLELGDSALYLCASSGGLQTYNEQFFGPGTRLTVL.

This clone showed up just a few times. The chain has TRBV2 and TRBJ2-3; D unresolved. Germline V gene sequence: CDR1 SNHLY, CDR2 FYNNEI. Trimming stripped 0 bases from V and 6 bases from J, with 13 bases between. The CDR3 consists of 15 residues. The CDR3, as DNA: TGTGCCAGCAGTGAAGCTCTATCACCGGGTGATACGCAGTATTTT. This sequence encodes CASSEALSPGDTQYF.

This clone was detected only once. The rearrangement joins TRBV2 to TRBJ2-1; D may be TRBD1 (6 bases). This CDR3 is 13 amino acids long. In germline, CDR1 is SNHLY, CDR2 FYNNEI. The ends were cut back, 4 bases at V and 4 bases at J, with 8 bases in the middle. CDR3 region: CASSGTDYNEQFF. In DNA, the CDR3 is TGTGCCAGCAGTGGGACAGATTACAATGAGCAGTTCTTC.

The rearrangement links TRBV30 to TRBJ1-5, with D tentatively TRBD1 (5 bases). Per germline, CDR1 GTSNPN and CDR2 SVGIG (reference sequence). This CDR3 has 13 residues. V shed 0 bases and J shed 7 bases, with 10 bases lying between them. CDR3 sequence reads: CAWSVRARQPQHF. The CDR3 coding sequence is TGTGCCTGGAGTGTCAGGGCAAGACAGCCCCAGCATTTT.

This rearrangement joins TRBV5-4 to TRBJ1-4; 8 nucleotides align to TRBD1. Germline V CDR1 and CDR2: SGHNT, YYREEE (reference sequence). Trimming removed 1 base from V and 8 bases from J; junction bases left unmatched: 4. The CDR3 sequence is 14 residues long. This CDR3 is CASSLQGAVEKLFF. In DNA, the CDR3 is TGTGCCAGCAGCTTGCAGGGGGCGGTGGAAAAACTGTTTTTT.

The genes are TRBV7-9 and TRBJ1-4; D may be TRBD1 (6 bases). The ends were cut back, 5 bases at V and 7 bases at J, with 17 bases in the middle. CDR3 length equals 15 residues. Germline CDR1 and CDR2: SEHNR and FQNEAQ (reference sequence). For the CDR3, the DNA is TGTGCCAGCAGCCCCCCAGCAGAAGGGGGTGAAAAACTGTTTTTT. Translation: CASSPPAEGGEKLFF.

The chain carries TRBV11-2 and TRBJ2-3; a weak D match, TRBD1 (6 bases). Trimming took off 1 base at V and 0 bases at J, with 17 bases between the two ends. Germline CDR1 and CDR2: SGHAT and FQNNGV. The CDR3 has 18 residues. The chain's CDR3 is CASSLGQVLRLSTDTQYF. As DNA, the CDR3 is TGTGCCAGCAGCTTAGGACAGGTCTTACGGCTGAGCACAGATACGCAGTATTTT.

This clone showed up just once. The chain combines TRBV30 with TRBJ2-3, with 12 positions matching TRBD2. CDR3 length equals 17 residues. From germline, CDR1 is GTSNPN and CDR2 SVGIG (reference sequence). V lost 2 bases and J lost 3; bases outside the gene matches: 9. Written as DNA, the CDR3 is TGTGCCTGGAGTATACCCCGGACTAGCGGGACGACAGATACGCAGTATTTT. Its protein is CAWSIPRTSGTTDTQYF.